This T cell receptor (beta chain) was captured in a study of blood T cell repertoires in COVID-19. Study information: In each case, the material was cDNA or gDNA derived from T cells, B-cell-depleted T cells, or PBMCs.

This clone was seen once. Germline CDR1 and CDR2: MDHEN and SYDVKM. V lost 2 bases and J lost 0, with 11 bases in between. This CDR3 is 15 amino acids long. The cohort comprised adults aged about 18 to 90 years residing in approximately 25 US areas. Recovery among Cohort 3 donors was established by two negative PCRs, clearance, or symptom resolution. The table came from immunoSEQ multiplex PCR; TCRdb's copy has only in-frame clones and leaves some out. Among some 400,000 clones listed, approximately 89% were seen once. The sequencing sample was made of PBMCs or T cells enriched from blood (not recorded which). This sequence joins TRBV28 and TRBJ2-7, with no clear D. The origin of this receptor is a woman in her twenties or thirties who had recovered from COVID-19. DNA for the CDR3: TGTGCCAGCAGTTTAGACCCGAGGAGCTCCTACGAGCAGTACTTC. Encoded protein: CASSLDPRSSYEQYF.